This entry lists 32 T cell receptor beta chains sequenced from one sample in a study of blood T cell repertoires in COVID-19. Produced via immunoSEQ multiplex PCR; TCRdb's table is partial and in-frame only. This table holds roughly 3,400 clones, 60% to 75% found once. The sample was peripheral blood. The receptors come from an older man with active COVID-19.

V is TRBV7-9 and J is TRBJ2-5; no clear D. This CDR3 has 13 residues. The germline V gene encodes CDR1 SEHNR and CDR2 FQNEAQ (reference sequence). V was shortened by 0 bases and J by 1 base, with 3 bases between the two germline ends. CDR3 coding DNA: TGTGCCAGCAGCTTAGCACTCCAAGAGACCCAGTACTTC. It specifies CASSLALQETQYF.

The chain is built from TRBV7-2 and TRBJ1-5; 7 bases map to TRBD1. This CDR3 region has 15 residues. Germline CDR1 reads SGHTA; CDR2 reads FQGNSA. J gave up 8 bases and V 4 bases, and 11 bases lay outside the gene matches. Here the CDR3 DNA reads TGTGCCAGCAGCTCACGGACAGGCGGGGATAAGCCCCAGCATTTT. It yields the protein CASSSRTGGDKPQHF.

This rearrangement joins TRBV5-1 to TRBJ2-1; 7 bases agree with TRBD2. Losses at the gene ends were 1 base for V and 9 bases for J; bases not matched to a gene: 10. The CDR3 is 15 residues long. The germline V gene has CDR1 SGHRS and CDR2 YFSETQ. The CDR3 reads CASSLQAGPYGEQFF. The CDR3 region has the DNA TGCGCCAGCAGCTTGCAAGCGGGACCCTACGGTGAGCAGTTCTTC.

The rearrangement joins TRBV27 to TRBJ1-2; a possible D gene is TRBD1 (6 bases). The germline V gene encodes CDR1 MNHEY and CDR2 SMNVEV (reference sequence). The CDR3 is 15 residues long. Deletions cut 8 bases from V and 4 bases from J, with 20 bases between. The CDR3: CASAPGGGLGYGYTF. Written as DNA, the CDR3 is TGTGCCAGCGCCCCTGGGGGGGGCCTGGGCTATGGCTACACCTTC.

The CDR3 loop is CASSADRDNEQFF. In DNA, the CDR3 is TGTGCCAGCAGCGCGGACAGGGACAATGAGCAGTTCTTC. V gene TRBV5-4 combines with J gene TRBJ2-1, with 8 bases lining up with TRBD1. This CDR3 has 13 amino acids. J gave up 5 bases and V 4 bases, and 2 bases lay outside the gene matches. The V gene's germline CDR1 is SGHNT and CDR2 YYREEE (reference sequence).

This clone is judged large. The V gene is TRBV2, the J gene TRBJ2-6, with D perhaps matching TRBD2 (7 bases). V shed 6 bases and J shed 1 base, with 19 bases lying between them. The CDR3 runs 18 residues. Germline CDR1 is SNHLY and CDR2 is FYNNEI. This chain's CDR3 is CASSEPRGASSGANVLTF. The CDR3, as DNA: TGTGCCAGCAGCGAGCCCCGGGGGGCCTCTTCTGGGGCCAACGTCCTGACTTTC.

Only a few counts were recorded for this clone. The chain combines TRBV5-4 with TRBJ1-2, with unresolved D. This CDR3 contains 13 residues. Trimming cost V 0 bases and J 4 bases, with 7 bases left between them. CDR1 and CDR2 (germline): SGHNT, YYREEE (reference sequence). CDR3: CASSLGQVYGYTF. DNA of the CDR3: TGTGCCAGCAGCTTGGGGCAGGTCTATGGCTACACCTTC.

The gene calls are TRBV30 and TRBJ1-6, with D maybe TRBD1 (5 bases). The germline V gene encodes CDR1 GTSNPN and CDR2 SVGIG (reference sequence). This CDR3 is built from 13 residues. Trimming shortened V by 4 bases and J by 7 bases, and 11 bases separated the two germline ends. The CDR3 region is CAWTGLENSPLHF. The CDR3 coding sequence is TGTGCCTGGACAGGGCTGGAAAATTCACCCCTCCACTTT.

The CDR3: CASSHRTRNEQFF. CDR3 sequence (DNA): TGTGCCAGCAGCCACCGAACGCGGAATGAGCAGTTCTTC. This chain links TRBV14 with TRBJ2-1; D call uncertain. The V end lost 3 bases, the J end lost 7 bases, and 10 bases lay between the germline ends. Germline lookup yields CDR1 SGHDN and CDR2 FVKESK. The CDR3 length is 13 residues.

J is TRBJ1-6 and V is TRBV2; D gene uncertain. Per the germline V gene, CDR1 is SNHLY and CDR2 is FYNNEI. V was pared by 3 bases and J by 0 bases, with 9 bases between. The CDR3 consists of 16 residues. The CDR3 loop is CASSDGTLSYNSPLHF. The CDR3 region has the DNA TGTGCCAGCAGTGATGGCACCCTCTCCTATAATTCACCCCTCCACTTT.

The chain links TRBV24-1 to TRBJ2-5; 8 bases fit TRBD1. J lost 3 bases, V lost 3 bases, and 5 bases had no gene match. The CDR3 contains 15 residues. Looked up from germline, CDR1 is KGHDR and CDR2 is SFDVKD. CDR3 sequence (DNA): TGTGCCACCAGTGATACCCGGGACAGGAAAGAGACCCAGTACTTC. Its protein is CATSDTRDRKETQYF.

V gene TRBV18 combines with J gene TRBJ2-7, with D possibly being TRBD1 (5 bases). The CDR3 sequence is 12 residues long. V was trimmed by 2 bases and J by 6 bases, leaving 8 bases between them. Germline V lookup: CDR1 KGHSH, CDR2 LQKENI. The CDR3 region is CASSPAQGEQYF. The CDR3 nucleotides read TGTGCCAGCTCACCAGCTCAGGGCGAGCAGTACTTC. The complete variable domain, with remaining parts taken from reference TRBV18 and TRBJ2-7, reads NAGVMQNPRHLVRRRGQEARLRCSPMKGHSHVYWYRQLPEEGLKFMVYLQKENIIDESGMPKERFSAEFPKEGPSILRIQQVVRGDSAAYFCASSPAQGEQYFGPGTRLTVT.

This clone has a handful of counts. The chain couples TRBV4-1 to TRBJ1-1; tentatively, D is TRBD1 (5 bases). Per germline, CDR1 MGHRA and CDR2 YSYEKL. The V end lost 4 bases, the J end lost 4 bases, and 19 bases lay between the germline ends. This CDR3 contains 16 residues. The CDR3 sequence is CASSRVVGQGGTEAFF. In DNA form, the CDR3 reads TGCGCCAGCAGCCGTGTGGTCGGGCAGGGAGGCACTGAAGCTTTCTTT.

V usage is TRBV5-1 and J usage is TRBJ2-6, with unresolved D. CDR1 and CDR2 from the germline V gene are SGHRS and YFSETQ. The CDR3 contains 15 residues. Trimming took off 4 bases at V and 2 bases at J, with 10 bases between the two ends. As DNA, the CDR3 is TGCGCCAGCAGCGACTCGGTAACTGGGGCCAACGTCCTGACTTTC. It translates to CASSDSVTGANVLTF.

This clone showed up just a few times. This rearrangement joins TRBV4-1 to TRBJ2-3; 7 bases agree with TRBD1. The CDR3 has 15 amino acids. Germline V gene sequence: CDR1 MGHRA, CDR2 YSYEKL. J lost 1 base, V lost 4 bases, and 5 bases had no gene match. The CDR3 spells CASSPYRGGTDTQYF. The CDR3 DNA follows: TGCGCCAGCAGCCCGTACAGGGGCGGCACAGATACGCAGTATTTT.

The rearrangement joins TRBV7-7 to TRBJ2-7, with TRBD2 matching 9 bases. CDR1 SSHAT and CDR2 FNYEAQ come from the germline V gene (reference sequence). The trim removed 6 bases at V and 3 bases at J, leaving 9 bases unmatched. The CDR3 length is 15 residues. In nucleotides, the CDR3 is TGTGCCAGCAGACTAGAGACTAGCGGAAACTACGAGCAGTACTTC. Translating gives CASRLETSGNYEQYF.

By proportion, this clone is medium-sized. The chain recombines TRBV15 with TRBJ1-2; 9 nucleotides line up with TRBD1. The CDR3 has 15 amino acids. The germline V gene encodes CDR1 LNHNV and CDR2 YYDKDF (reference sequence). The V segment lost 2 bases and the J segment 6 bases; nucleotides outside the gene matches: 7. Here the CDR3 DNA reads TGTGCCACCAGCAGATACAGGGGGCTAGAGGATGGCTACACCTTC. Encoded protein: CATSRYRGLEDGYTF.

This clone is judged large. J is TRBJ1-2 and V is TRBV24-1; no clear D gene. Trimming removed 8 bases at V and 3 bases at J, with 12 bases between. Germline-derived CDR1 and CDR2 are KGHDR and SFDVKD. The CDR3 is made up of 13 amino acids. The CDR3 sequence is CATKKSGYYGYTF. As DNA, the CDR3 is TGTGCCACCAAGAAATCCGGGTACTATGGCTACACCTTC.

In its sample, this clone was seen once. The chain combines TRBV13 with TRBJ2-2, with D maybe TRBD2 (6 bases). There are 16 residues in the CDR3. CDR1 PRHDT and CDR2 FYEKMQ come from the germline V gene (reference sequence). Deletions cut 5 bases from V and 5 bases from J, with 18 bases between. The CDR3 DNA reads TGTGCCAGCAGCCCTTTTGGGGAGGTTGGGACCGGGGAGCTGTTTTTT. Translation: CASSPFGEVGTGELFF.

V usage is TRBV7-9 and J usage is TRBJ1-2; 10 nucleotides match TRBD1. Germline V gene sequence: CDR1 SEHNR, CDR2 FQNEAQ (reference sequence). The J segment lost 4 bases and the V segment lost 5 bases, leaving 10 bases of the junction unmatched. CDR3 length: 16 residues. The CDR3, as DNA: TGTGCCAGCAGCACCATCCGGGACAGGGGCATCTATGGCTACACCTTC. Protein product: CASSTIRDRGIYGYTF.

The gene calls are TRBV7-9 and TRBJ1-2, with D uncertain. The CDR3 has 15 amino acids. Trimming removed 1 base from V and 4 bases from J, with 13 bases in between. CDR1 SEHNR and CDR2 FQNEAQ come from the germline V gene (reference sequence). The CDR3 sequence is CASSLDESRPYGYTF. As DNA, the CDR3 is TGTGCCAGCAGCTTAGACGAGTCCAGGCCCTATGGCTACACCTTC.

In this sample, this clone turned up once. V and J are TRBV11-3 and TRBJ2-3, with TRBD2 identical over 13 bases. The trim removed 5 bases at V and 1 base at J, leaving 6 bases unmatched. The CDR3 is made up of 17 amino acids. In germline, CDR1 is SGHNT, CDR2 YENEEA. Here the CDR3 reads CASSRGLAGSGTDTQYF. In nucleotides, the CDR3 is TGTGCCAGCAGCCGGGGACTAGCGGGGTCCGGCACAGATACGCAGTATTTT.

The J gene is TRBJ1-1, the V gene TRBV7-8; 7 bases are a match to TRBD1. The germline V gene has CDR1 SGHVS and CDR2 FQNEAQ. The trim removed 5 bases at V and 0 bases at J, leaving 3 bases unmatched. This CDR3 comprises 14 residues. This chain's CDR3 is CASSLDRVNTEAFF. The CDR3 nucleotides read TGTGCCAGCAGCCTTGACAGGGTGAACACTGAAGCTTTCTTT.

This clone was seen only a few times. J is TRBJ2-1 and V is TRBV7-3; 11 nucleotides line up with TRBD2. Germline V CDR1 and CDR2: SGHTA, FQGTGA. The CDR3 sequence is 19 residues long. V lost 1 base to trimming and J lost 5 bases; unmatched junction nucleotides: 13. The CDR3 spells CASSLKSNPGLAVHNEQFF. DNA of the CDR3: TGTGCCAGCAGCTTAAAATCGAACCCGGGACTAGCGGTACACAATGAGCAGTTCTTC. The full variable domain, completed using reference TRBV7-3 and TRBJ2-1, is GAGVSQTPSNKVTEKGKYVELRCDPISGHTALYWYRQSLGQGPEFLIYFQGTGAADDSGLPNDRFFAVRPEGSVSTLKIQRTERGDSAVYLCASSLKSNPGLAVHNEQFFGPGTRLTVL.

The V call is TRBV6-6, the J call TRBJ1-2; TRBD1 matches at 10 bases. The V gene end was trimmed by 4 bases and the J gene end by 3 bases; junction bases not matched to a gene: 5. The CDR3 is 15 amino acids. Per the germline V gene, CDR1 is MNHNY and CDR2 is SVGAGI (reference sequence). CDR3 amino acids: CASSSAGTGDYGYTF. The CDR3, as DNA: TGTGCCAGCAGTTCCGCCGGGACAGGGGACTATGGCTACACCTTC.

The J gene is TRBJ1-2, the V gene TRBV10-3; D is uncertain. Germline V lookup: CDR1 ENHRY, CDR2 SYGVKD. V was shortened by 5 bases and J by 5 bases, with 15 bases between the two germline ends. The CDR3 consists of 14 residues. The CDR3 loop reads CAISSAVGDYGYTF. The CDR3 DNA follows: TGTGCCATCAGTTCGGCGGTAGGAGATTATGGCTACACCTTC.

This chain uses TRBV7-8 with TRBJ1-2, with TRBD1 matching 9 bases. The CDR3 totals 16 residues. Germline trimming cut 3 bases from V and 5 bases from J; bases unmatched to any gene: 10. CDR1 and CDR2 (germline): SGHVS, FQNEAQ. CDR3 amino acids: CASSLATGTGKYGYTF. DNA of the CDR3: TGTGCCAGCAGCTTGGCCACCGGGACAGGGAAATATGGCTACACCTTC.

The chain employs TRBV7-9 and TRBJ2-7; the D is unclear. This CDR3 comprises 13 residues. Deletions cut 4 bases from V and 3 bases from J, with 10 bases between. The V gene's germline CDR1 is SEHNR and CDR2 FQNEAQ (reference sequence). DNA of the CDR3: TGTGCCAGCAGCTCCCCACCTAGCTACGAGCAGTACTTC. Translating gives CASSSPPSYEQYF.

The genes are TRBV29-1 and TRBJ2-2; 8 nucleotides agree with TRBD2. Per germline, CDR1 SQVTM and CDR2 ANQGSEA. The V segment lost 0 bases and the J segment 6 bases; nucleotides outside the gene matches: 3. The CDR3 consists of 14 residues. The DNA for the CDR3 is TGCAGCGTTGAAGATCTGCGGGGGGCCGGGGAGCTGTTTTTT. It codes for CSVEDLRGAGELFF.

V gene TRBV5-1 combines with J gene TRBJ2-5; a possible D gene is TRBD1 (6 bases). Germline loops: CDR1 SGHRS, CDR2 YFSETQ. V shed 4 bases and J shed 2 bases, with 15 bases lying between them. The CDR3 is made up of 15 amino acids. CDR3 sequence (DNA): TGCGCCAGCAGCGGGGGCAGGGTGTGGCAAGAGACCCAGTACTTC. It encodes CASSGGRVWQETQYF.

V usage is TRBV20-1 and J usage is TRBJ2-5; the D gene is possibly TRBD2 (5 bases). Germline-derived CDR1 and CDR2 are DFQATT and SNEGSKA (reference sequence). The CDR3 is made up of 11 amino acids. In DNA form, the CDR3 reads TGCAGCTCGGGGTTGCAAGAGACCCAGTACTTC. This codes for CSSGLQETQYF.

This clone is labeled medium-sized. V gene TRBV4-2 combines with J gene TRBJ1-3, with 8 bases fitting TRBD1. J lost 1 base, V lost 1 base, and 3 bases had no gene match. The CDR3 covers 16 residues. Germline-derived CDR1 and CDR2 are LGHNA and YNFKEQ. CDR3 in DNA: TGTGCCAGCAGCCAAGGGACAGGGATGTCTGGAAACACCATATATTTT. Its protein product is CASSQGTGMSGNTIYF.